What follows are 23 T cell receptor beta chains derived from one specimen sequenced in a study of blood T cells in healthy people across ages. With a J-beta primer mix and a sample-barcoded 5' primer, a second PCR ran about 6 to 11 cycles. MiXCR was run by TCRdb on the 5' RACE reads, yielding one entry per CDR3 protein. This sample has 920,000 or so distinct CDR3 sequences, with 45% found just once. Material for sequencing was blood. Receptor source: a woman in her fifties or sixties in good health.

This clonotype has more than one count but fewer than ten. This chain connects TRBV6-1 to TRBJ2-3; D might be TRBD1 (5 bases). Germline V lookup: CDR1 MNHNS, CDR2 SASEGT. V was clipped by 11 bases and J by 4 bases, with 16 bases between them. CDR3 length equals 13 residues. The CDR3, as DNA: TGTGCCGCTGGGGCTATCGTCCCAGATACGCAGTATTTT. This sequence encodes CAAGAIVPDTQYF.

This clonotype was seen a few times. V usage is TRBV2 and J usage is TRBJ2-1; D gene uncertain. This CDR3 is built from 13 residues. The V end was cut by 1 base, the J end by 7 bases, with 8 bases between. CDR1 is SNHLY, CDR2 FYNNEI, per germline. CDR3 in amino acids: CASSEVYTNEQFF. Written as DNA, the CDR3 is TGTGCCAGCAGTGAAGTTTATACAAATGAGCAGTTCTTC. Combining the CDR3 with reference TRBV2 and TRBJ2-1 gives the whole variable domain EPEVTQTPSHQVTQMGQEVILRCVPISNHLYFYWYRQILGQKVEFLVSFYNNEISEKSEIFDDQFSVERPDGSNFTLKIRSTKLEDSAMYFCASSEVYTNEQFFGPGTRLTVL.

V usage is TRBV7-9 and J usage is TRBJ2-5; no clear D gene. This CDR3 has 14 residues. Germline CDR1 and CDR2: SEHNR and FQNEAQ (reference sequence). V lost 5 bases and J 13 bases, leaving 23 bases between the germline ends. CDR3 nucleotide sequence: TGTGCCAGCAGCCCCAAAACCCCACCCCGAGTATGGTACTTC. Protein sequence: CASSPKTPPRVWYF. Using reference TRBV7-9 and TRBJ2-5 for the parts outside the CDR3, the full variable domain is DTGVSQNPRHKITKRGQNVTFRCDPISEHNRLYWYRQTLGQGPEFLTYFQNEAQLEKSRLLSDRFSAERPKGSFSTLEIQRTEQGDSAMYLCASSPKTPPRVWYFGPGTRLLVL.

Only a few counts were recorded for this clonotype. This chain links TRBV10-3 with TRBJ1-2; possible D gene TRBD1, 5 bases. This CDR3 is 13 amino acids long. Per the germline V gene, CDR1 is ENHRY and CDR2 is SYGVKD. Trimming took 6 bases from V and 8 from J, leaving 16 bases between them. The CDR3 nucleotides read TGTGCCATCAGGCCGGGGACCGATTTCGGCTACACCTTC. The encoded protein is CAIRPGTDFGYTF.

This clonotype has only a few counts. The rearrangement links TRBV19 to TRBJ2-7; 8 bases are a match to TRBD1. V dropped 3 bases and J dropped 3; count of bases not matched to a gene: 13. This CDR3 is built from 17 residues. Germline CDR1 LNHDA, CDR2 SQIVND (reference sequence). DNA of the CDR3: TGTGCCAGTAGTATTTTGCCAGGACAGGGCATTAACTACGAGCAGTACTTC. Translation: CASSILPGQGINYEQYF.

This clonotype was observed a few times. J is TRBJ2-2 and V is TRBV10-3, with 9 bases that match TRBD1. Germline-derived CDR1 and CDR2 are ENHRY and SYGVKD. J lost 7 bases, V lost 8 bases, and 5 bases had no gene match. The CDR3 has 13 amino acids. The CDR3 region has the DNA TGTGCCATCGGACAGGGGTTCGGCGGGGAGCTGTTTTTT. Translating gives CAIGQGFGGELFF.

This chain joins TRBV7-8 and TRBJ2-1; 10 positions agree with TRBD2. V shed 3 bases and J 5 bases; nucleotides not matched to a gene: 7. Germline assignment: CDR1 SGHVS and CDR2 FQNEAQ. The CDR3 spans 16 residues. CDR3 residues: CASSLAGLAVNNEQFF. In DNA form, the CDR3 reads TGTGCCAGCAGCTTGGCCGGACTAGCGGTGAACAATGAGCAGTTCTTC.

This clonotype occurred a few times. V is TRBV15 and J is TRBJ1-1, with no clear D. V lost 2 bases and J lost 0, with 7 bases in between. Germline lookup yields CDR1 LNHNV and CDR2 YYDKDF (reference sequence). The CDR3 extends over 14 amino acids. The chain's CDR3 is CATSRSDMNTEAFF. CDR3 bases: TGTGCCACCAGCAGATCAGACATGAACACTGAAGCTTTCTTT. The entire variable domain, with the rest obtained from reference TRBV15 and TRBJ1-1, is as follows: DAMVIQNPRYQVTQFGKPVTLSCSQTLNHNVMYWYQQKSSQAPKLLFHYYDKDFNNEADTPDNFQSRRPNTSFCFLDIRSPGLGDTAMYLCATSRSDMNTEAFFGQGTRLTVV.

The gene calls are TRBV6-2 or TRBV6-3 and TRBJ2-5; D tentatively fits TRBD1 or TRBD2 (6 bases each). Trimming took 0 bases from V and 11 from J, leaving 22 bases between them. The length of the CDR3 is 16 residues. Germline V lookup: CDR1 MNHEY, CDR2 SVGEGT. The CDR3 sequence is CASSYSAVQGRNEQYF. CDR3 DNA: TGTGCCAGCAGTTACTCGGCTGTCCAGGGGAGGAATGAGCAGTACTTC.

This clonotype turned up a few times. The CDR3 reads CASSKASGLAGHSYEQYF. CDR3 DNA: TGTGCCAGCAGCAAAGCATCTGGACTAGCGGGCCACTCCTACGAGCAGTACTTC. The chain has TRBV21-1 and TRBJ2-7; the D call in the table, TRBD2, was not verified against the DNA. TRBV21-1 is labeled a pseudogene. This CDR3 spans 18 amino acids.

The chain uses TRBV28 and TRBJ2-1; 11 bases line up with TRBD2. Germline V gives CDR1 MDHEN, CDR2 SYDVKM. Trimming cost V 5 bases and J 3 bases; bases outside gene matches: 3. The CDR3 loop spans 15 amino acids. CDR3 sequence (DNA): TGTGCCAGCAGTACGACTAGCGGGATCTACAATGAGCAGTTCTTC. Residues: CASSTTSGIYNEQFF.

This clonotype showed up just a few times. The gene calls are TRBV29-1 and TRBJ2-5; 9 bases agree with TRBD1. CDR3 length: 16 amino acids. Germline V gives CDR1 SQVTM, CDR2 ANQGSEA. The junction had 15 bases not matched to a gene; V was cut back by 6 bases and J by 4 bases. The CDR3 coding sequence is TGCAGCGTCCCTCGCGGAACAGGGGGCGCGGGAGAGACCCAGTACTTC. It codes for CSVPRGTGGAGETQYF.

This clonotype has more than one count but fewer than ten. This sequence joins TRBV2 and TRBJ2-4, with TRBD2 identical over 8 bases. V gave up 6 bases and J gave up 8 bases; unmatched junction bases: 6. The germline V gene has CDR1 SNHLY and CDR2 FYNNEI. The CDR3 has 13 amino acids. CDR3 bases: TGTGCCAGCAGACCGGGAGGGGGAGACATTCAGTACTTC. Translation: CASRPGGGDIQYF.

This clonotype was found a few times. The V and J genes are TRBV7-9 and TRBJ2-5; D uncertain. This CDR3 region has 15 residues. Germline CDR1 is SEHNR and CDR2 is FQNEAQ (reference sequence). V was trimmed by 5 bases and J by 2 bases, leaving 15 bases between them. The CDR3 DNA follows: TGTGCCAGCAGCCTACTACGTATAAAACAAGAGACCCAGTACTTC. Protein product: CASSLLRIKQETQYF. The full variable domain, with the rest looked up from reference TRBV7-9 and TRBJ2-5, is DTGVSQNPRHKITKRGQNVTFRCDPISEHNRLYWYRQTLGQGPEFLTYFQNEAQLEKSRLLSDRFSAERPKGSFSTLEIQRTEQGDSAMYLCASSLLRIKQETQYFGPGTRLLVL.

This chain links TRBV5-1 with TRBJ2-1; D might be TRBD1 (5 bases). The ends were cut back, 4 bases at V and 6 bases at J, with 11 bases in the middle. CDR1 and CDR2 from the germline V gene are SGHRS and YFSETQ. This CDR3 spans 13 amino acids. CDR3 nucleotide sequence: TGCGCCAGCAGCGGCAGGGTGGGCAATGAGCAGTTCTTC. The encoded protein is CASSGRVGNEQFF.

The chain employs TRBV5-6 and TRBJ1-2, with D possibly matching TRBD1 (5 bases). CDR3 size: 16 residues. V lost 2 bases to trimming and J lost 4 bases, with 18 bases between them. Germline V lookup: CDR1 SGHDT, CDR2 YYEEEE. Written as DNA, the CDR3 is TGTGCCAGCAGCTTTTGGTCGAGGGGAGGAAGCTATGGCTACACCTTC. Amino acids: CASSFWSRGGSYGYTF.

Notes on this clonotype: Possible read error: a much larger clone is one base away. The V call is TRBV7-6, the J call TRBJ2-7, with 15 bases matching TRBD2. Unmatched junction bases numbered 2, after V lost 3 bases and J lost 2 bases. The CDR3 has 16 residues. In germline, CDR1 is SGHVS, CDR2 FNYEAQ. The CDR3 reads CASSLWTSGRAYEQYF. Here the CDR3 DNA reads TGTGCCAGCAGCTTGTGGACTAGCGGGAGGGCCTACGAGCAGTACTTC.

The chain couples TRBV20-1 to TRBJ1-2; D call uncertain. V was clipped by 3 bases and J by 6 bases, with 11 bases between them. Germline CDR1 is DFQATT and CDR2 is SNEGSKA (reference sequence). The CDR3 runs to 12 residues. CDR3 amino acids: CSASRQRDGYTF. In nucleotides, the CDR3 is TGCAGTGCTAGTCGGCAGAGAGATGGCTACACCTTC.

This clonotype has more than one count but fewer than ten. This chain connects TRBV27 to TRBJ1-1; 9 nucleotides match TRBD1. The CDR3 is 15 residues long. Germline CDR1 and CDR2: MNHEY and SMNVEV (reference sequence). Trimming removed 5 bases from V and 4 bases from J; junction bases left unmatched: 8. DNA for the CDR3: TGTGCCAGCAGTATACACAGGGGGCGCGTCACTGAAGCTTTCTTT. Its protein is CASSIHRGRVTEAFF.

Concerning this clonotype itself: Its ends do not fully match the called genes, so a read error is possible. V and J are TRBV7-3 and TRBJ2-6, with 12 bases identical to TRBD2. Germline CDR1 SGHTA, CDR2 FQGTGA. This CDR3 region has 20 residues. The CDR3: CASNLHRTSGTNSGANVLTF. The CDR3 DNA reads TGTGCCAGCAACTTACATAGGACTAGCGGGACAAACTCTGGGGCCAACGTCCTGACTTTC.

V usage is TRBV20-1 and J usage is TRBJ2-3; possibly TRBD1 for D (6 bases). From germline, CDR1 is DFQATT and CDR2 SNEGSKA (reference sequence). The V end was cut by 6 bases, the J end by 4 bases, with 17 bases between. The CDR3 sequence is 14 residues long. The CDR3 DNA reads as TGCAGTGCCCCCCAGAGGGGGAGCCCAGATACGCAGTATTTT. Translating gives CSAPQRGSPDTQYF.

The chain uses TRBV15 and TRBJ2-4, with TRBD2 matching over 7 bases. V lost 6 bases and J lost 13; bases outside the gene matches: 15. Per germline, CDR1 LNHNV and CDR2 YYDKDF (reference sequence). The CDR3 contains 14 residues. The CDR3 loop is CATSSKTGLRAQYF. The CDR3 DNA follows: TGTGCCACCAGTAGCAAAACGGGACTACGCGCCCAGTACTTC.

V gene TRBV28 combines with J gene TRBJ2-7, with 7 bases identical to TRBD2. The CDR3 consists of 13 residues. The V segment lost 5 bases and the J segment 5 bases; nucleotides outside the gene matches: 6. Germline V gene lookup returns CDR1 MDHEN and CDR2 SYDVKM. The CDR3 loop reads CASSGGAGNEQYF. CDR3 coding DNA: TGTGCCAGCAGTGGGGGAGCGGGAAACGAGCAGTACTTC.